These 24 T cell receptor beta chains came from one sample sequenced in a study (dated by TCRdb to between 2014 and 2016). Library preparation employed 5' RACE. The sequencer listed for this sample is Illumina MiSeq. The public reads were reanalyzed by TCRdb: fastp trimming at Q25, MiXCR alignment, in-frame beta chains only. Identical CDR3 protein sequences are pooled into one entry, listed with their most common genes and DNA. The table for this sample lists approximately 30,000 distinct CDR3 sequences; roughly a quarter of them were counted only once. Of the sample, 4.3% falls within the top ten clones. The sample was memory CD4+ T cells sorted from blood. Explained via the paper, the cell subset or site label denotes: memory CD4+ T cells, CD4+CD45RO+CD25-. All receptors derive from a female donor with breast cancer.

The J gene is TRBJ2-7, the V gene TRBV7-6; D not resolved. The CDR3 loop spans 14 amino acids. CDR1 SGHVS and CDR2 FNYEAQ come from the germline V gene. Trimming shortened V by 1 base and J by 3 bases, and 10 bases separated the two germline ends. The CDR3 bases are TGTGCCAGCAGCTTAGGGGCGGCAGACTACGAGCAGTACTTC. Translated: CASSLGAADYEQYF.

About this clonotype: With a much larger clone just one base away, this may be a read error. The chain uses TRBV6-5 and TRBJ2-7; no reliable D call. The CDR3 contains 11 residues. In germline, CDR1 is MNHEY, CDR2 SVGAGI. CDR3: CASSYNGERYF. For the CDR3, the DNA is TGTGCCAGCAGTTACAATGGCGAGCGGTACTTC.

This clonotype is classed as medium-sized (0.01 to 0.1%). This chain links TRBV25-1 with TRBJ2-5; D may be TRBD2 (5 bases). Germline lookup yields CDR1 MGHDK and CDR2 SYGVNS. V was pared by 3 bases and J by 1 base, with 18 bases between. This CDR3 is built from 17 residues. DNA for the CDR3: TGTGCCAGCAGTGACCGACCGACACTAGTTATCCAAGAGACCCAGTACTTC. Amino acid sequence: CASSDRPTLVIQETQYF.

V and J are TRBV7-9 and TRBJ2-2; TRBD2 is a possible D gene (6 bases). This CDR3 spans 16 amino acids. The V gene lost 2 bases and the J gene lost 6 bases, with 16 bases spanning the gap. The germline gives CDR1 SEHNR, CDR2 FQNEAQ (reference sequence). CDR3 DNA: TGTGCCAGCAGCTTATGGGGCGGAGGGGCCGCCGGGGAGCTGTTTTTT. As protein: CASSLWGGGAAGELFF.

About this clonotype: A much larger clone lies a single base off, so this may be a read error. The chain couples TRBV24-1 to TRBJ2-5; no firm D call. The CDR3 is made up of 16 amino acids. Germline values: CDR1 KGHDR, CDR2 SFDVKD. Here the CDR3 reads CAASDLRFGGQETQYF. The CDR3 DNA sequence: TGTGCCGCCAGTGATTTGCGATTCGGCGGCCAAGAGACCCAGTACTTC.

This clonotype was observed a few times. The V gene is TRBV28, the J gene TRBJ1-5; D is perhaps TRBD1 (5 bases). This CDR3 region has 16 residues. CDR1 MDHEN and CDR2 SYDVKM come from the germline V gene. V was shortened by 3 bases and J by 2 bases, with 14 bases between the two germline ends. As DNA, the CDR3 is TGTGCCAGCAGTTTGCGGGGACCCGGGGGCAATCAGCCCCAGCATTTT. As protein: CASSLRGPGGNQPQHF.

V usage is TRBV7-2 and J usage is TRBJ2-7; 12 bases agree with TRBD2. The V segment lost 4 bases and the J segment 3 bases; nucleotides outside the gene matches: 13. CDR1 and CDR2 from the germline V gene are SGHTA and FQGNSA. This CDR3 contains 18 residues. CDR3 in amino acids: CASSSLLLRTSGIYEQYF. The CDR3 DNA sequence: TGTGCCAGCAGCTCGCTCTTACTCCGGACTAGCGGGATCTACGAGCAGTACTTC. Complete variable domain (other parts from reference TRBV7-2 and TRBJ2-7): GAGVSQSPSNKVTEKGKDVELRCDPISGHTALYWYRQSLGQGLEFLIYFQGNSAPDKSGLPSDRFSAERTGGSVSTLTIQRTQQEDSAVYLCASSSLLLRTSGIYEQYFGPGTRLTVT.

Of note for this clonotype: The CDR3 does not close with the conserved phenylalanine or tryptophan, likely indicating a read error. V is TRBV6-6 and J is TRBJ1-1, with D possibly being TRBD1 (5 bases). Trimming cost V 5 bases and J 1 base, with 8 bases left between them. Germline V gene sequence: CDR1 MNHNY, CDR2 SVGAGI (reference sequence). CDR3 size: 13 residues. The CDR3 bases are TGTGCCAGCAGTACCACAGGGAACACTGAAGCTTTCCTC. This gives the protein CASSTTGNTEAFL.

The chain has TRBV9 and TRBJ2-7, with D possibly being TRBD2 (7 bases). The germline gives CDR1 SGDLS, CDR2 YYNGEE. The CDR3 is 14 amino acids. V lost 0 bases and J 3 bases, leaving 10 bases between the germline ends. CDR3 amino acids: CASSVAGEGYEQYF. The CDR3 DNA is TGTGCCAGCAGCGTAGCAGGGGAGGGCTACGAGCAGTACTTC.

This chain connects TRBV29-1 to TRBJ2-7; tentatively, D is TRBD2 (5 bases). Germline values: CDR1 SQVTM, CDR2 ANQGSEA. V lost 4 bases, J lost 0 bases, and 16 bases lay in between. This CDR3 has 15 amino acids. CDR3 DNA sequence: TGCAGCGTTGTACCTCTTCCCGGGAACTCCTACGAGCAGTACTTC. It encodes CSVVPLPGNSYEQYF.

The rearrangement links TRBV29-1 to TRBJ2-7, with TRBD1 matching 10 bases. Germline V gene sequence: CDR1 SQVTM, CDR2 ANQGSEA. The junction had 5 bases not matched to a gene; V was cut back by 3 bases and J by 3 bases. CDR3 length equals 14 residues. The CDR3 reads CSVDPGQGNYEQYF. Here the CDR3 DNA reads TGCAGCGTTGACCCGGGACAGGGGAACTACGAGCAGTACTTC.

This clonotype was counted ten times or more. The chain is built from TRBV4-1 and TRBJ2-7; D gene unclear. CDR3 length equals 13 residues. Trimming removed 4 bases at V and 5 bases at J, with 12 bases between. The germline V gene encodes CDR1 MGHRA and CDR2 YSYEKL. The CDR3 region is CASSRVGFNEQYF. The CDR3 nucleotides are TGCGCCAGCAGCCGAGTGGGCTTCAACGAGCAGTACTTC.

Remarks on this clonotype: A much more abundant neighbour one base away suggests this may be a read error. Without the conserved terminal phenylalanine or tryptophan, this CDR3 likely stems from a read error. V and J are TRBV27 and TRBJ1-2; weak D call: TRBD1 (6 bases). The germline CDR1 and CDR2 sequences are MNHEY and SMNVEV (reference sequence). The ends were cut back, 3 bases at V and 4 bases at J, with 12 bases in the middle. CDR3 length equals 14 residues. CDR3 DNA: TGTGCCAGCAGTTTTAACAGGGAGGCCTATGGCTACACCCTC. Protein sequence: CASSFNREAYGYTL.

On this clonotype itself: A much larger clone differs by one base, so this may be a read error. The gene calls are TRBV7-9 and TRBJ1-5; D call uncertain. CDR1 and CDR2 from the germline V gene are SEHNR and FQNEAQ (reference sequence). This CDR3 contains 14 residues. CDR3 in amino acids: CTSSGSGPNQPQHF. CDR3 bases: TGTACCAGCAGCGGTTCGGGCCCTAATCAGCCCCAGCATTTT.

This rearrangement joins TRBV29-1 to TRBJ2-2; the D gene is possibly TRBD1 (6 bases). The ends were cut back, 7 bases at V and 1 base at J, with 22 bases in the middle. The CDR3 spans 17 residues. The germline V gene encodes CDR1 SQVTM and CDR2 ANQGSEA. Here the CDR3 DNA reads TGCAGCGAAGGAGGACGGAGGACAGTAGGGAACACCGGGGAGCTGTTTTTT. As protein: CSEGGRRTVGNTGELFF.

V usage is TRBV7-6 and J usage is TRBJ2-7; D might be TRBD2 (7 bases). V was trimmed by 2 bases and J by 4 bases, leaving 15 bases between them. The germline V gene encodes CDR1 SGHVS and CDR2 FNYEAQ. The CDR3 consists of 15 residues. CDR3 nucleotides: TGTGCCAGCAGCTTACGGTCTAGGGGGGGATACGAGCAGTACTTC. Amino acid sequence: CASSLRSRGGYEQYF. The variable domain in full, with the rest retrieved from reference TRBV7-6 and TRBJ2-7, is GAGVSQSPRYKVTKRGQDVALRCDPISGHVSLYWYRQALGQGPEFLTYFNYEAQQDKSGLPNDRFSAERPEGSISTLTIQRTEQRDSAMYRCASSLRSRGGYEQYFGPGTRLTVT.

This clonotype occurred many times. The chain uses TRBV5-1 and TRBJ2-1, with 14 bases matching TRBD2. Germline CDR1 is SGHRS and CDR2 is YFSETQ. The CDR3 sequence is 17 residues long. The trim removed 4 bases at V and 0 bases at J, leaving 3 bases unmatched. The CDR3 region is CASSPGTSGSSYNEQFF. CDR3 in DNA: TGCGCCAGCAGCCCTGGGACTAGCGGGAGCTCCTACAATGAGCAGTTCTTC.

The chain employs TRBV7-2 and TRBJ1-1, with 7 bases matching TRBD1. Germline lookup yields CDR1 SGHTA and CDR2 FQGNSA. CDR3 length equals 12 residues. After removal of 4 bases from V and 5 bases from J, the junction contained 1 base not matched to a gene. CDR3 DNA: TGTGCCAGCAGCTACAGGGGAACTGAAGCTTTCTTT. This translates into CASSYRGTEAFF.

CDR3 sequence (DNA): TGCAGCGTTGAAGCGGTCGGGGGCAATGAGCAGTTCTTC. This gives the protein CSVEAVGGNEQFF. The chain has TRBV29-1 and TRBJ2-1; D is perhaps TRBD2 (6 bases). Germline V gene lookup returns CDR1 SQVTM and CDR2 ANQGSEA. Trimming removed 1 base at V and 6 bases at J, with 10 bases between. This CDR3 is built from 13 residues.

This clonotype has more than one count but fewer than ten. The V gene is TRBV9, the J gene TRBJ2-3; D unclear. The CDR3 is 15 amino acids. Germline values: CDR1 SGDLS, CDR2 YYNGEE. V was clipped by 0 bases and J by 6 bases, with 14 bases between them. The CDR3 coding sequence is TGTGCCAGCAGCGTAGGGCCCCGTCAGGAGGATACGCAGTATTTT. It specifies CASSVGPRQEDTQYF.

In this sample, this clonotype is medium-sized. This rearrangement joins TRBV28 to TRBJ2-3; a weak D match, TRBD1 (5 bases). Looked up from germline, CDR1 is MDHEN and CDR2 is SYDVKM. The CDR3 loop spans 14 amino acids. The V gene lost 3 bases and the J gene lost 2 bases, with 9 bases spanning the gap. CDR3 DNA sequence: TGTGCCAGCAGTTTGGACACTTTCACAGATACGCAGTATTTT. It encodes CASSLDTFTDTQYF.

A few counts support this clonotype. The chain carries TRBV29-1 and TRBJ2-5, with D uncertain. Germline V gene lookup returns CDR1 SQVTM and CDR2 ANQGSEA. The V gene lost 7 bases and the J gene lost 4 bases, with 16 bases spanning the gap. This CDR3 region has 13 residues. CDR3 DNA: TGCAGCGCCAGCTCGGCCGCCAGAGAGACCCAGTACTTC. Translated, it gives CSASSAARETQYF.

This chain uses TRBV25-1 with TRBJ2-2, with D possibly being TRBD1 (5 bases). V was pared by 3 bases and J by 2 bases, with 13 bases between. This CDR3 has 16 residues. Germline loops: CDR1 MGHDK, CDR2 SYGVNS. CDR3 amino acids: CASSDVRTPNTGELFF. CDR3 nucleotide sequence: TGTGCCAGCAGTGACGTTCGGACACCTAACACCGGGGAGCTGTTTTTT.

This clonotype was observed at least ten times. The J gene is TRBJ2-1, the V gene TRBV7-9, with a possible D match to TRBD2 (5 bases). The CDR3 loop spans 13 amino acids. The germline V gene encodes CDR1 SEHNR and CDR2 FQNEAQ (reference sequence). The ends were cut back, 5 bases at V and 5 bases at J, with 10 bases in the middle. The CDR3 reads CASSLKRHNEQFF. The CDR3, as DNA: TGTGCCAGCAGCCTCAAGCGGCACAATGAGCAGTTCTTC.